This paragraph reports one TCR beta chain. TCRdb keeps only in-frame clones here, not all; method: immunoSEQ multiplex PCR. The table has 9,500 to 15,000 clones, around 95% seen once. This CDR3 spans 14 amino acids. Germline CDR1 reads SGHRS; CDR2 reads YFSETQ. V was trimmed by 2 bases and J by 2 bases, leaving 9 bases between them. The data belong to a study of technical replicates of blood from four donors. The V gene is TRBV5-1, the J gene TRBJ2-3; D gene uncertain. Material for sequencing was PBMCs. This TCR was sampled from a human donor in good health. The CDR3 loop is CASSFRLFTDTQYF. For the CDR3, the DNA is TGCGCCAGCAGCTTCAGGCTCTTCACAGATACGCAGTATTTT.